A selection of T cell receptor beta chains follows, all from one sample in a study of T cell repertoires in cytomegalovirus infection. Via MiXCR, TCRdb re-called the reads, giving one row per CDR3 protein. The sample lists around 570,000 distinct CDR3 sequences, 40% seen once, with 48% in the top ten. No cognate antigen is known for these TCRs. Specimen: cultured PBMCs, collected from culture after CMV antigen stimulation. Receptors originate from a human donor in good health (CMV status not recorded). Some clones in this sample may be carry-over from other donors' samples. Each CDR3 is given with its conserved first and last residue. Fields, in order: CDR3 protein, CDR3 DNA, J gene, D gene, V gene, clone size. A D gene is named only where the DNA matches it firmly. The size of a clone is reported for some rows only, either as once, few or many, or as a class for expanded clones.

CDR3aa: CASSRGPGAIYEQYF
CDR3nt: TGTGCCAGTAGTAGAGGGCCAGGGGCCATCTACGAGCAGTACTTC
j_gene: TRBJ2-7
d_gene: -
v_gene: TRBV19
abundance: few

CDR3aa: CASSLGGWPPIEDSPLHF
CDR3nt: TGTGCCAGCAGCTTAGGGGGGTGGCCCCCCATTGAAGATTCACCCCTCCACTTT
j_gene: TRBJ1-6
d_gene: -
v_gene: TRBV7-2
abundance: -

CDR3aa: CASSLGGANLGETQYF
CDR3nt: TGTGCCAGCAGTTTAGGAGGGGCTAACTTAGGAGAGACCCAGTACTTC
j_gene: TRBJ2-5
d_gene: -
v_gene: TRBV12-3/TRBV12-4
abundance: -

CDR3aa: CASSLGTSPTGELFF
CDR3nt: TGTGCCAGCAGCTTAGGGACTAGCCCCACCGGGGAGCTGTTTTTT
j_gene: TRBJ2-2
d_gene: TRBD2
v_gene: TRBV7-2
abundance: few

CDR3aa: CASSSRTGHYEQYF
CDR3nt: TGTGCCAGCAGCTCCAGGACAGGCCACTACGAGCAGTACTTC
j_gene: TRBJ2-7
d_gene: TRBD1
v_gene: TRBV7-9
abundance: few

CDR3aa: CASSVGLAGTEETQYF
CDR3nt: TGTGCCAGCAGCGTCGGACTAGCGGGGACCGAAGAGACCCAGTACTTC
j_gene: TRBJ2-5
d_gene: TRBD2
v_gene: TRBV7-2
abundance: -

CDR3aa: CASSLGGADYGYTF
CDR3nt: TGTGCCAGCAGCCTTGGGGGCGCTGACTATGGCTACACCTTC
j_gene: TRBJ1-2
d_gene: -
v_gene: TRBV28
abundance: -

CDR3aa: CASSPYRDTDTQYF
CDR3nt: TGTGCCAGCAGCCCCTATCGGGACACAGATACGCAGTATTTT
j_gene: TRBJ2-3
d_gene: -
v_gene: TRBV7-6
abundance: -

CDR3aa: CASRLAGGSYEQYF
CDR3nt: TGTGCCAGCAGGTTAGCGGGAGGGTCCTACGAGCAGTACTTC
j_gene: TRBJ2-7
d_gene: TRBD2
v_gene: TRBV12-3/TRBV12-4
abundance: few

CDR3aa: CASSPGPAGNTIYF
CDR3nt: TGTGCCAGCAGCCCCGGCCCAGCGGGAAACACCATATATTTT
j_gene: TRBJ1-3
d_gene: -
v_gene: TRBV12-3/TRBV12-4
abundance: few

CDR3aa: CASRGPPYYGYTF
CDR3nt: TGTGCCAGCAGGGGGCCTCCTTACTATGGCTACACCTTC
j_gene: TRBJ1-2
d_gene: -
v_gene: TRBV7-6
abundance: few

CDR3aa: CASNSGRSSIDEQFF
CDR3nt: TGTGCCAGCAACAGCGGGAGGTCCTCCATTGATGAGCAGTTCTTC
j_gene: TRBJ2-1
d_gene: TRBD2
v_gene: TRBV7-8
abundance: -

CDR3aa: CASSLAMDRDDEQFF
CDR3nt: TGTGCCAGCAGCTTAGCGATGGACAGGGACGATGAGCAGTTCTTC
j_gene: TRBJ2-1
d_gene: TRBD1
v_gene: TRBV7-6
abundance: -

CDR3aa: CASSSLADYEQYF
CDR3nt: TGTGCCAGCAGCTCTCTAGCTGACTACGAGCAGTACTTC
j_gene: TRBJ2-7
d_gene: -
v_gene: TRBV6-6
abundance: once

CDR3aa: CASSEPGVRNSPLHF
CDR3nt: TGTGCCAGCAGTGAGCCCGGGGTTCGAAATTCACCCCTCCACTTT
j_gene: TRBJ1-6
d_gene: -
v_gene: TRBV25-1
abundance: -

CDR3aa: CSAGTGRSRVNQPQHF
CDR3nt: TGCAGTGCAGGGACAGGGCGAAGTAGAGTAAATCAGCCCCAGCATTTT
j_gene: TRBJ1-5
d_gene: TRBD1
v_gene: TRBV20-1
abundance: -

CDR3aa: CASSPKQGAGEKLFF
CDR3nt: TGTGCCAGCAGCCCGAAACAGGGGGCGGGTGAAAAACTGTTTTTT
j_gene: TRBJ1-4
d_gene: TRBD1
v_gene: TRBV5-4
abundance: -

CDR3aa: CASSILGFNQPQHF
CDR3nt: TGTGCCAGTAGTATACTAGGGTTCAATCAGCCCCAGCATTTT
j_gene: TRBJ1-5
d_gene: -
v_gene: TRBV19
abundance: -

CDR3aa: CSAREGARSDTQYF
CDR3nt: TGCAGTGCGAGAGAGGGGGCCCGTTCGGATACGCAGTATTTT
j_gene: TRBJ2-3
d_gene: TRBD1
v_gene: TRBV20-1
abundance: -

CDR3aa: CASSPGGRGYTF
CDR3nt: TGTGCCAGCAGCCCCGGGGGACGTGGCTACACCTTC
j_gene: TRBJ1-2
d_gene: -
v_gene: TRBV11-2
abundance: many

CDR3aa: CATGTGPVYNEQFF
CDR3nt: TGTGCCACCGGGACAGGGCCAGTCTACAATGAGCAGTTCTTC
j_gene: TRBJ2-1
d_gene: TRBD1
v_gene: TRBV24-1
abundance: -

CDR3aa: CASSFTNPYEQYF
CDR3nt: TGTGCCAGCAGTTTCACGAACCCCTACGAGCAGTACTTC
j_gene: TRBJ2-7
d_gene: -
v_gene: TRBV28
abundance: -

CDR3aa: CASSPAEKLFF
CDR3nt: TGTGCCAGCAGCCCGGCAGAAAAACTGTTTTTT
j_gene: TRBJ1-4
d_gene: -
v_gene: TRBV7-6
abundance: -

CDR3aa: CASSPRTGGKQETQYF
CDR3nt: TGTGCCAGCAGCCCTAGGACAGGGGGAAAACAAGAGACCCAGTACTTC
j_gene: TRBJ2-5
d_gene: TRBD1
v_gene: TRBV11-1
abundance: -

CDR3aa: CASSLVRDRAEAFF
CDR3nt: TGTGCCAGCAGCTTAGTCAGGGATCGCGCTGAAGCTTTCTTT
j_gene: TRBJ1-1
d_gene: -
v_gene: TRBV11-2
abundance: -

CDR3aa: CASSSGDVHVLTF
CDR3nt: TGTGCCAGCAGCTCGGGGGACGTGCACGTCCTGACTTTC
j_gene: TRBJ2-6
d_gene: -
v_gene: TRBV7-2
abundance: few

CDR3aa: CASSPDRGPTNEKLFF
CDR3nt: TGTGCCAGCAGCCCAGATAGGGGGCCTACTAATGAAAAACTGTTTTTT
j_gene: TRBJ1-4
d_gene: TRBD1
v_gene: TRBV7-2
abundance: -

CDR3aa: CASSPRTGGVPLGGYTF
CDR3nt: TGTGCCAGCAGCCCCCGGACAGGGGGCGTCCCATTGGGTGGCTACACCTTC
j_gene: TRBJ1-2
d_gene: TRBD1
v_gene: TRBV12-3/TRBV12-4
abundance: -

CDR3aa: CASSVRGTYGYTF
CDR3nt: TGTGCCAGCAGTGTCCGGGGAACCTATGGCTACACCTTC
j_gene: TRBJ1-2
d_gene: -
v_gene: TRBV6-1
abundance: few

CDR3aa: CSASGRTPNTGELFF
CDR3nt: TGCAGTGCTAGTGGTCGCACACCGAACACCGGGGAGCTGTTTTTT
j_gene: TRBJ2-2
d_gene: -
v_gene: TRBV20-1
abundance: -

CDR3aa: CASSLALGGGLGTQYF
CDR3nt: TGTGCCAGCAGCTTAGCCTTAGGGGGGGGATTAGGCACCCAGTACTTC
j_gene: TRBJ2-5
d_gene: -
v_gene: TRBV7-2
abundance: few

CDR3aa: CASSRGLAGEREQFF
CDR3nt: TGTGCCAGCAGCCGGGGACTAGCGGGAGAAAGAGAGCAGTTCTTC
j_gene: TRBJ2-1
d_gene: TRBD2
v_gene: TRBV7-6
abundance: few

CDR3aa: CASRNRRVPTPQHF
CDR3nt: TGTGCCAGCAGGAACCGCAGGGTTCCCACGCCCCAGCATTTT
j_gene: TRBJ1-5
d_gene: -
v_gene: TRBV6-2/TRBV6-3
abundance: -

CDR3aa: CASSEAGQVEQYF
CDR3nt: TGTGCCAGCAGTGAAGCCGGCCAGGTCGAGCAGTACTTC
j_gene: TRBJ2-7
d_gene: -
v_gene: TRBV6-1
abundance: few

CDR3aa: CASSLMAGAYEQYF
CDR3nt: TGTGCCAGCAGCTTAATGGCAGGGGCTTACGAGCAGTACTTC
j_gene: TRBJ2-7
d_gene: -
v_gene: TRBV7-2
abundance: many

CDR3aa: CASSLKGRDQPQHF
CDR3nt: TGTGCCAGCAGCTTAAAAGGTCGGGATCAGCCCCAGCATTTT
j_gene: TRBJ1-5
d_gene: -
v_gene: TRBV7-2
abundance: many

CDR3aa: CASSRTRTDNEQFF
CDR3nt: TGTGCCAGCAGCCGGACTAGGACCGACAATGAGCAGTTCTTC
j_gene: TRBJ2-1
d_gene: TRBD2
v_gene: TRBV7-2
abundance: few

CDR3aa: CASSGLQNTEAFF
CDR3nt: TGTGCCAGCAGCGGACTCCAGAACACTGAAGCTTTCTTT
j_gene: TRBJ1-1
d_gene: -
v_gene: TRBV7-9
abundance: -

CDR3aa: CASSPTDYNSPLHF
CDR3nt: TGTGCCAGCAGCCCGACAGACTATAATTCACCCCTCCACTTT
j_gene: TRBJ1-6
d_gene: -
v_gene: TRBV7-2
abundance: few

CDR3aa: CASSRTGPYGYTF
CDR3nt: TGTGCCAGCAGTCGGACAGGGCCCTATGGCTACACCTTC
j_gene: TRBJ1-2
d_gene: TRBD1
v_gene: TRBV12-3/TRBV12-4
abundance: -

CDR3aa: CASSLELAGAGETQYF
CDR3nt: TGTGCCAGCAGCTTAGAGCTAGCGGGGGCCGGGGAGACCCAGTACTTC
j_gene: TRBJ2-5
d_gene: TRBD2
v_gene: TRBV11-2
abundance: -